This T cell receptor (beta chain) was sequenced during a study of breast tumors, draining lymph nodes, adjacent tissues. Findings and limits, study-wide: Compared with basal-like, luminal-like tumors shared significantly more repertoire with nontumor tissue. Tumor T cell lymph node origin was a supported hypothesis, not proven. The data were judged consistent with most tumor T cells coming from lymph node and expanding in tumor. Tumor TCR diversity was below lymph nodes but above nontumor tissue.

The germline V gene encodes CDR1 WSHSY and CDR2 SAAADI. This CDR3 is built from 14 residues. V lost 7 bases and J lost 5; bases outside the gene matches: 9. Samples came from axillary lymph nodes draining the breast cancer. TCRdb itself ran the multiplex PCR reads through MiXCR, one entry per CDR3 protein. The table has about 150,000 distinct CDR3 sequences, around 24% seen once. The table lists this clonotype with many counts. No antigen is known for it. V gene TRBV10-2 combines with J gene TRBJ2-7, with TRBD1 identical over 9 bases. The sequence derives from a female donor with breast cancer. Some clones in this sample may be carry-over from other donors' samples. The sequenced sample was axillary lymph node tissue. CDR3 residues: CASKLDRGDDEQYF. CDR3 nucleotides: TGCGCCAGCAAACTGGACAGGGGAGATGACGAGCAGTACTTC.